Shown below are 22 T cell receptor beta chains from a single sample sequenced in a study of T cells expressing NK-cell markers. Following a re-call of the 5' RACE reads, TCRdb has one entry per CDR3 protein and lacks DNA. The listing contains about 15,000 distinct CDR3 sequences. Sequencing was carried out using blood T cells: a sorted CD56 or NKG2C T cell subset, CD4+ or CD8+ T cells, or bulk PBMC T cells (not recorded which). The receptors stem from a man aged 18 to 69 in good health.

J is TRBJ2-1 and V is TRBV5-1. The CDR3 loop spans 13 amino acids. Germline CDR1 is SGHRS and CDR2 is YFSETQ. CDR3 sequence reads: CASSLAQINEQFF.

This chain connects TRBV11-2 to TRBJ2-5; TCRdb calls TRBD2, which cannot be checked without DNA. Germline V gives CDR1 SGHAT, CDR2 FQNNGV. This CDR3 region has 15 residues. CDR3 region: CASSSNSGGVETQYF.

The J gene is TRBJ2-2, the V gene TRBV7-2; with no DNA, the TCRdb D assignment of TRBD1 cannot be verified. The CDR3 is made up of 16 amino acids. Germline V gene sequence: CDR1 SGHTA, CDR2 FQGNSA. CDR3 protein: CASRRSAGENTGELFF.

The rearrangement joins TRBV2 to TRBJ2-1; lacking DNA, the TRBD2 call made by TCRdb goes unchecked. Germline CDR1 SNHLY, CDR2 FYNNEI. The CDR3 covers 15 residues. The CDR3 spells CASSGGLAVNNEQFF.

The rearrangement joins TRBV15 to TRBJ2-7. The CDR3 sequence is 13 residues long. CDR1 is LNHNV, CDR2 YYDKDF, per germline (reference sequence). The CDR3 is CATSTRTLREQYF.

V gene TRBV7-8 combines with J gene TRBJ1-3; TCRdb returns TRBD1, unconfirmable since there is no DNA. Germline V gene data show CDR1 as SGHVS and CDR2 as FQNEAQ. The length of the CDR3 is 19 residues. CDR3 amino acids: CASSFQGTGRFSSGNTIYF.

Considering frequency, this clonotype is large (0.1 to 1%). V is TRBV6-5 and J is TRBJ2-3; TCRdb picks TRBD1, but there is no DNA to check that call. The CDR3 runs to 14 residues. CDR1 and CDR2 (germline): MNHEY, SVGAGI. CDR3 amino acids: CASMDRGLTDTQYF.

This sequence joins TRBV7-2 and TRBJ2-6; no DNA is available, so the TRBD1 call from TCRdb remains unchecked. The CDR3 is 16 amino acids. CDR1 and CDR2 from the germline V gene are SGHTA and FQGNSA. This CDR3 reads CASSLVFRAGANVLTF. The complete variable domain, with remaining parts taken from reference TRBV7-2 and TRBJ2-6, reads GAGVSQSPSNKVTEKGKDVELRCDPISGHTALYWYRQSLGQGLEFLIYFQGNSAPDKSGLPSDRFSAERTGGSVSTLTIQRTQQEDSAVYLCASSLVFRAGANVLTFGAGSRLTVL.

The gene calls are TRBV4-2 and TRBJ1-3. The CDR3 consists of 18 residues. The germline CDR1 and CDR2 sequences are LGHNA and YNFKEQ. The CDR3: CASSQDTGPQYAGNTIYF.

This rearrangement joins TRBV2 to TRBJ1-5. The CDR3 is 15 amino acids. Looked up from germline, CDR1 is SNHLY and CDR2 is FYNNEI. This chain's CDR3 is CASSEEADGNQPQHF.

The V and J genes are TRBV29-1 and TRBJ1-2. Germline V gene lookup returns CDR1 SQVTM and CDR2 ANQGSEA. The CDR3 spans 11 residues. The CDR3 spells CSVDGNYGYTF.

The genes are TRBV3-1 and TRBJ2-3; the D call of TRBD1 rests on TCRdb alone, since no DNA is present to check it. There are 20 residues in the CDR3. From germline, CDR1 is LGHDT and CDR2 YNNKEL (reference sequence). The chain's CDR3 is CASSRYTLTGTPKNTDTQYF.

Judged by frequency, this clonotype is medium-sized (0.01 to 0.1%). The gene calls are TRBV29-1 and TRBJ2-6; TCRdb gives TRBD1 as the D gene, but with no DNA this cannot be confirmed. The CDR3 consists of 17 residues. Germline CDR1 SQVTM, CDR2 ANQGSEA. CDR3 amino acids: CSVWLGGAASGANVLTF.

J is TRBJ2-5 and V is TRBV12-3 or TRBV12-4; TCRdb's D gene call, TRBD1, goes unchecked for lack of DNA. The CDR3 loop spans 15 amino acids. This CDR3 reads CASSRDRGNQKTQYF.

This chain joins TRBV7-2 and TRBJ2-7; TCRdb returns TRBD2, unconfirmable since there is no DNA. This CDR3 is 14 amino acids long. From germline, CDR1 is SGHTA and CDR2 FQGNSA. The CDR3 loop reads CASSNQGGFYEQYF.

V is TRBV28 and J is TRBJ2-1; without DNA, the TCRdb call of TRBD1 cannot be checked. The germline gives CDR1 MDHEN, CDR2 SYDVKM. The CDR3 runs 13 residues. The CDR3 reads CASGQIPYNEQFF.

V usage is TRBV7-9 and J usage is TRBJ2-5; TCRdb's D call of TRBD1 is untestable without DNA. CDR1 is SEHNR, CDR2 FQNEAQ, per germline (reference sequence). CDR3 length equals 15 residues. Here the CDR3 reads CASSLRTGVEETQYF.

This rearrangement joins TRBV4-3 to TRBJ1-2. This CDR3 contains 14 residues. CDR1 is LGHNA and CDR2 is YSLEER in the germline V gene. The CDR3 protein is CASSQSRGGSGYTF.

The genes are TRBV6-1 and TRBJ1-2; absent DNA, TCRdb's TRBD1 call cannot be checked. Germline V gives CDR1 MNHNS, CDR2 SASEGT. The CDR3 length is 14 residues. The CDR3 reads CASSGTPANYGYTF.

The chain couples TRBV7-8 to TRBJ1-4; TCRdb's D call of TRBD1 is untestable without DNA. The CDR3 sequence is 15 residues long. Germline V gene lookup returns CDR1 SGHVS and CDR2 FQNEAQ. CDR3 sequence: CASSLDRGASEKLFF.

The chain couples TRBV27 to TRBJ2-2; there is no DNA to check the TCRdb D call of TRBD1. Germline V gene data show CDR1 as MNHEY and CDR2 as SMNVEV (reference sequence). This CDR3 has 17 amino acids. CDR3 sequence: CASSSWTGRKDTGELFF.

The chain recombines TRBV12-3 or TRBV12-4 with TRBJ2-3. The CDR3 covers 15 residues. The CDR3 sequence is CASRGQETFVQTQYF.